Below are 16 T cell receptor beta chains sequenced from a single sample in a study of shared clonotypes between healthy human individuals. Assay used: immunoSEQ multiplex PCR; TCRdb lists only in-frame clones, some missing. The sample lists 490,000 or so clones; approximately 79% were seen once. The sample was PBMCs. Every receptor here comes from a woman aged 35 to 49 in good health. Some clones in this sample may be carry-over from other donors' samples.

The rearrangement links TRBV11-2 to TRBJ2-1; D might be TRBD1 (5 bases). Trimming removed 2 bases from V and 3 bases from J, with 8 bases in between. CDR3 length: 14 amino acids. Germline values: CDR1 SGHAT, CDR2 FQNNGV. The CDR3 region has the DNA TGTGCCAGCAGCTTAACAGGAATCTACAATGAGCAGTTCTTC. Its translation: CASSLTGIYNEQFF.

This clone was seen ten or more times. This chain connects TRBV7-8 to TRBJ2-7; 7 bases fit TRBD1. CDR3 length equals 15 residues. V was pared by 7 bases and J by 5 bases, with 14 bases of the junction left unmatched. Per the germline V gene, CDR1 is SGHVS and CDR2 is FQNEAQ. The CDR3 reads CASTVYGTAPHEQYF. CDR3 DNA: TGTGCCAGCACAGTCTACGGGACAGCCCCCCACGAGCAGTACTTC.

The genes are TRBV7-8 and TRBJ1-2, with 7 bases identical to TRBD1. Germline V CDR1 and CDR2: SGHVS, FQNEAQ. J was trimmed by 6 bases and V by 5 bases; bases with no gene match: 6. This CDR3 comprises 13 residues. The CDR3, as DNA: TGTGCCAGCAGCCCGGCAGGGGGAGATGGCTACACCTTC. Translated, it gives CASSPAGGDGYTF.

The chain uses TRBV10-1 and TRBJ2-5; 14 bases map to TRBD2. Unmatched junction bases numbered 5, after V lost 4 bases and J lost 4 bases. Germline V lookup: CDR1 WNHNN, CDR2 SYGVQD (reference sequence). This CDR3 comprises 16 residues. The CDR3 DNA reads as TGCGCCAGCAGTGGCCCGGGACTAGCGGGAGTAGAGACCCAGTACTTC. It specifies CASSGPGLAGVETQYF.

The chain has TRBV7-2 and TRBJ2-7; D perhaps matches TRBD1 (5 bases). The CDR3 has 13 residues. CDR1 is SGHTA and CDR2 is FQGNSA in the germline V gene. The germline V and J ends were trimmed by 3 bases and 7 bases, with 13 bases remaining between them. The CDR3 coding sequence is TGTGCCAGCAGCTTTAGAAGGGGTGGGGAGCAGTACTTC. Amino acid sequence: CASSFRRGGEQYF.

For the CDR3, the DNA is TGTGCCAGCAGCCGAGCGGACAGGGAGTACAATGAGCAGTTCTTC. Amino acid sequence: CASSRADREYNEQFF. V and J are TRBV5-8 and TRBJ2-1, with 8 bases matching TRBD1. The J segment lost 4 bases and the V segment lost 4 bases, leaving 7 bases of the junction unmatched. CDR1 and CDR2 (germline): SGHTS, YDEGEE. The CDR3 is 15 amino acids.

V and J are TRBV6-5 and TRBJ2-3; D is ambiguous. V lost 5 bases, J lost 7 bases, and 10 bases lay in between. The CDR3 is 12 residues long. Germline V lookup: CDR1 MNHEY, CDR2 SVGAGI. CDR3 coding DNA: TGTGCCAGCAGTGACCCATTTAATACGCAGTATTTT. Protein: CASSDPFNTQYF.

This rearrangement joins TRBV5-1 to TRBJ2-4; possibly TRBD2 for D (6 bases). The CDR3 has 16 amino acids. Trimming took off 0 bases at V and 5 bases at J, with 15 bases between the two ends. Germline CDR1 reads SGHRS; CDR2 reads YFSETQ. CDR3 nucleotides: TGCGCCAGCAGCTTGGGTGGCCCCCGGAGGGAAAACATTCAGTACTTC. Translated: CASSLGGPRRENIQYF. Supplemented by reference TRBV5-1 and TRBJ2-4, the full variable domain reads KAGVTQTPRYLIKTRGQQVTLSCSPISGHRSVSWYQQTPGQGLQFLFEYFSETQRNKGNFPGRFSGRQFSNSRSEMNVSTLELGDSALYLCASSLGGPRRENIQYFGAGTRLSVL.

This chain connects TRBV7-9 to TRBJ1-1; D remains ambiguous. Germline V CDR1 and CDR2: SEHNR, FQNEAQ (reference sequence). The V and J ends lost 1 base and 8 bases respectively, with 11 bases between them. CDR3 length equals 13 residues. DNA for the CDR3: TGTGCCAGCAGCTTAGTGTCCGAGGCGGAAGCTTTCTTT. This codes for CASSLVSEAEAFF. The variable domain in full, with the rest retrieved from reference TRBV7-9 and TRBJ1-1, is DTGVSQNPRHKITKRGQNVTFRCDPISEHNRLYWYRQTLGQGPEFLTYFQNEAQLEKSRLLSDRFSAERPKGSFSTLEIQRTEQGDSAMYLCASSLVSEAEAFFGQGTRLTVV.

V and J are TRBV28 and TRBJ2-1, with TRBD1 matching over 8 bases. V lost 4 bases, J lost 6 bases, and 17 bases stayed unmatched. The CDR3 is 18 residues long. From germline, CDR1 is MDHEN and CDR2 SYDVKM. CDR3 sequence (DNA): TGTGCCAGCAGTTCACCGGGACAGGAAGTTTTTGCGTTCAATGAGCAGTTCTTC. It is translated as CASSSPGQEVFAFNEQFF.

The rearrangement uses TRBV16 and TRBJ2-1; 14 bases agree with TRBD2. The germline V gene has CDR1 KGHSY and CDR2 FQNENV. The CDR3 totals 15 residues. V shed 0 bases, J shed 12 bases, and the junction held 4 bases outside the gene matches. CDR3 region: CASSQSGTSGRRQFF. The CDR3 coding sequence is TGTGCCAGCAGCCAATCGGGGACTAGCGGGAGACGGCAGTTCTTC.

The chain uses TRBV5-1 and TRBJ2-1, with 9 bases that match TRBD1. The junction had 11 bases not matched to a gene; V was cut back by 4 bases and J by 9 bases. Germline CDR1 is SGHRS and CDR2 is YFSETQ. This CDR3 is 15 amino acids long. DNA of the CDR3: TGCGCCAGCAGCGGCGGACAGGGGAGGCTAAGTGAGCAGTTCTTC. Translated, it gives CASSGGQGRLSEQFF.

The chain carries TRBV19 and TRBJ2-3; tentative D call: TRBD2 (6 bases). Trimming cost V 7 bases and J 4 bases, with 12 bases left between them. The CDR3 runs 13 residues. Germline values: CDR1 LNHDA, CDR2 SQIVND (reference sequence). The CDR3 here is CASTGSSADTQYF. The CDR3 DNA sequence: TGTGCCAGTACCGGGAGTAGCGCAGATACGCAGTATTTT.

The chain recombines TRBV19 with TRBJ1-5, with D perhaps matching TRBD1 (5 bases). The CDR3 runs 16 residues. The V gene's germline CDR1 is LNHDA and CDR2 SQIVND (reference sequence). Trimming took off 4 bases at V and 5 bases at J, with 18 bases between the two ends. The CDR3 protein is CASSKYNPGGDQPQHF. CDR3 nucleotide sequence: TGTGCCAGTAGTAAATATAACCCGGGAGGGGATCAGCCCCAGCATTTT.

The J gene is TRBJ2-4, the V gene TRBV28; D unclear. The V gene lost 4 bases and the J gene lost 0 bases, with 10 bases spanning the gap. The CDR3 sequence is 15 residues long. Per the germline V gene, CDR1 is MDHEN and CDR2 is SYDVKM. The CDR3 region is CASSSSIIAKNIQYF. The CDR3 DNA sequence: TGTGCCAGCAGTTCCTCGATAATAGCCAAAAACATTCAGTACTTC. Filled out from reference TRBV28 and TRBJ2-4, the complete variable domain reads DVKVTQSSRYLVKRTGEKVFLECVQDMDHENMFWYRQDPGLGLRLIYFSYDVKMKEKGDIPEGYSVSREKKERFSLILESASTNQTSMYLCASSSSIIAKNIQYFGAGTRLSVL.

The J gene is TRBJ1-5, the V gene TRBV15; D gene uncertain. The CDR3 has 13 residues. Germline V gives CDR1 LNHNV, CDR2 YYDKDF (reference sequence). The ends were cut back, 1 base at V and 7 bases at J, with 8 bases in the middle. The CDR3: CATSRGVGQPQHF. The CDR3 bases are TGTGCCACCAGCAGAGGGGTGGGGCAGCCCCAGCATTTT.